These T cell receptor beta chains were read from a single sample in a study of identical twins. Each CDR3 protein gets one entry after TCRdb re-called the 5' RACE reads with MiXCR. The table has approximately 500,000 distinct CDR3 sequences, roughly a quarter seen once. This same sample was also taken into another study, of T cells expressing NK-cell markers.

The specimen sequenced was CD4+ T cells sorted from blood. The receptors shown here come from a woman younger than 30 in good health. Each CDR3 is given with its conserved first and last residue. Fields, in order: D gene, J gene, clone size, V gene, CDR3 protein, CDR3 DNA. A D gene is named only where the DNA matches it firmly. Part of the rows lack a size; the others show once, few, many or a class for expanded clones.

D gene: .
J gene: TRBJ2-1
clone size: .
V gene: TRBV3-1
CDR3 protein: CASSQVRLSSYNEQFF
CDR3 DNA: TGTGCCAGCAGCCAAGTGCGCCTCAGCTCCTACAATGAGCAGTTCTTC

D gene: TRBD2
J gene: TRBJ2-1
clone size: few
V gene: TRBV20-1
CDR3 protein: CSASTSGDSPFF
CDR3 DNA: TGCAGTGCTTCGACTAGCGGGGACTCACCGTTCTTC

D gene: .
J gene: TRBJ2-3
clone size: .
V gene: TRBV3-1
CDR3 protein: CASSLDGQDFPF
CDR3 DNA: TGTGCCAGCAGTCTTGACGGTCAGGACTTCCCTTTT

D gene: .
J gene: TRBJ1-4
clone size: few
V gene: TRBV5-1
CDR3 protein: CASSLGGEGKLFF
CDR3 DNA: TGCGCCAGCAGCTTGGGGGGTGAAGGGAAACTGTTTTTT

D gene: .
J gene: TRBJ2-5
clone size: few
V gene: TRBV6-1
CDR3 protein: CASSVGARETQYF
CDR3 DNA: TGTGCCAGCAGTGTGGGCGCTCGGGAGACCCAGTACTTC

D gene: .
J gene: TRBJ2-5
clone size: .
V gene: TRBV30
CDR3 protein: CAWSGWYQETQYF
CDR3 DNA: TGTGCCTGGAGTGGATGGTACCAAGAGACCCAGTACTTC

D gene: .
J gene: TRBJ2-5
clone size: few
V gene: TRBV12-3/TRBV12-4
CDR3 protein: CASRRSGGETQYF
CDR3 DNA: TGTGCCAGCAGACGGAGCGGCGGTGAGACCCAGTACTTC

D gene: TRBD2
J gene: TRBJ2-6
clone size: few
V gene: TRBV11-1
CDR3 protein: CASSPRLAFTPGANVLTF
CDR3 DNA: TGTGCCAGCAGCCCACGACTAGCTTTCACCCCTGGGGCCAACGTCCTGACTTTC

D gene: .
J gene: TRBJ1-5
clone size: many
V gene: TRBV27
CDR3 protein: CASSLMGPGRGSVQPQHF
CDR3 DNA: TGTGCCAGCAGTTTAATGGGCCCGGGCAGAGGTAGCGTTCAGCCCCAGCATTTT

D gene: TRBD1
J gene: TRBJ1-2
clone size: few
V gene: TRBV20-1
CDR3 protein: CSAEQGAFGYTF
CDR3 DNA: TGCAGTGCAGAACAGGGGGCGTTTGGCTACACCTTC

D gene: .
J gene: TRBJ2-3
clone size: .
V gene: TRBV6-2/TRBV6-3
CDR3 protein: CASSYSILGTLWEDTQYF
CDR3 DNA: TGTGCCAGCAGTTACTCGATCCTCGGGACACTTTGGGAAGATACGCAGTATTTT

D gene: .
J gene: TRBJ1-1
clone size: .
V gene: TRBV6-4
CDR3 protein: CASTKDGRSEEAFF
CDR3 DNA: TGTGCCAGCACAAAGGACGGGAGATCCGAAGAAGCTTTCTTT

D gene: .
J gene: TRBJ1-1
clone size: .
V gene: TRBV11-3
CDR3 protein: CASSLGGGDTEAFF
CDR3 DNA: TGTGCCAGCAGCCTGGGGGGAGGCGACACTGAAGCTTTCTTT

D gene: TRBD1
J gene: TRBJ2-2
clone size: few
V gene: TRBV6-5
CDR3 protein: CASSYDRVAGELFF
CDR3 DNA: TGTGCCAGCAGTTACGACAGGGTTGCCGGGGAGCTGTTTTTT

D gene: TRBD2
J gene: TRBJ2-7
clone size: .
V gene: TRBV20-1
CDR3 protein: CSAIKGSGSYEQYF
CDR3 DNA: TGCAGTGCTATAAAGGGTAGCGGGAGCTACGAGCAGTACTTC

D gene: TRBD2
J gene: TRBJ2-5
clone size: .
V gene: TRBV6-5
CDR3 protein: CASSYGGLAGQETQYF
CDR3 DNA: TGTGCCAGCAGTTACGGGGGACTAGCGGGGCAAGAGACCCAGTACTTC

D gene: .
J gene: TRBJ2-2
clone size: .
V gene: TRBV6-1
CDR3 protein: CASSRVPEGTGELFF
CDR3 DNA: TGTGCCAGCAGCCGAGTGCCCGAAGGGACCGGGGAGCTGTTTTTT

D gene: TRBD2
J gene: TRBJ2-1
clone size: .
V gene: TRBV5-1
CDR3 protein: CASSLTGTSFNEQFF
CDR3 DNA: TGCGCCAGCAGCTTAACCGGGACTAGCTTCAATGAGCAGTTCTTC

D gene: .
J gene: TRBJ2-5
clone size: few
V gene: TRBV7-2
CDR3 protein: CASSLVQTQYF
CDR3 DNA: TGTGCCAGCAGCTTAGTTCAGACCCAGTACTTC

D gene: .
J gene: TRBJ1-5
clone size: .
V gene: TRBV3-1
CDR3 protein: CASDLGGGNQPQHF
CDR3 DNA: TGTGCCAGCGACCTAGGGGGTGGCAATCAGCCCCAGCATTTT

D gene: .
J gene: TRBJ2-7
clone size: .
V gene: TRBV6-1
CDR3 protein: CASSRTTSGFSYEQYF
CDR3 DNA: TGTGCCAGCAGCCGCACGACCTCCGGGTTTTCCTACGAGCAGTACTTC

D gene: .
J gene: TRBJ1-1
clone size: .
V gene: TRBV21-1
CDR3 protein: CARDSVHIMNTEAFF
CDR3 DNA: TGTGCCAGGGACAGCGTTCACATAATGAACACTGAAGCTTTCTTT

D gene: .
J gene: TRBJ2-5
clone size: few
V gene: TRBV7-8
CDR3 protein: CASSLEVNQETQYF
CDR3 DNA: TGTGCCAGCAGCTTAGAAGTTAATCAAGAGACCCAGTACTTC

D gene: .
J gene: TRBJ2-3
clone size: .
V gene: TRBV20-1
CDR3 protein: CSARPMDWVVGTDTQYF
CDR3 DNA: TGCAGTGCTAGACCTATGGATTGGGTTGTGGGCACAGATACGCAGTATTTT

D gene: .
J gene: TRBJ1-2
clone size: .
V gene: TRBV6-5
CDR3 protein: CASSYMQQSYGYTF
CDR3 DNA: TGTGCCAGCAGTTACATGCAGCAGAGCTATGGCTACACCTTC

D gene: .
J gene: TRBJ1-1
clone size: .
V gene: TRBV4-3
CDR3 protein: CASSQEMWRGGYGEAFF
CDR3 DNA: TGCGCCAGCAGCCAAGAAATGTGGCGAGGGGGATATGGTGAAGCTTTCTTT

D gene: TRBD1
J gene: TRBJ2-7
clone size: .
V gene: TRBV20-1
CDR3 protein: CSAVGGDRGTYEQYF
CDR3 DNA: TGCAGTGCTGTAGGGGGGGACAGGGGGACCTACGAGCAGTACTTC

D gene: .
J gene: TRBJ2-7
clone size: many
V gene: TRBV6-1
CDR3 protein: CASSASRLSGTYEQYF
CDR3 DNA: TGTGCCAGCAGTGCCTCCCGACTTTCCGGAACCTACGAGCAGTACTTC

D gene: .
J gene: TRBJ2-3
clone size: few
V gene: TRBV10-3
CDR3 protein: CAISGGEGDTQYF
CDR3 DNA: TGTGCCATCAGTGGGGGCGAAGGGGATACGCAGTATTTT

D gene: .
J gene: TRBJ2-5
clone size: .
V gene: TRBV15
CDR3 protein: CATSRGLGAYVETQYF
CDR3 DNA: TGTGCCACCAGCAGAGGTCTAGGGGCATATGTGGAGACCCAGTACTTC

D gene: .
J gene: TRBJ2-1
clone size: once
V gene: TRBV6-5
CDR3 protein: CASSYSLLDSRSYNEQFF
CDR3 DNA: TGTGCCAGCAGTTATTCGCTCTTGGACAGTCGCTCCTACAATGAGCAGTTCTTC

D gene: TRBD1
J gene: TRBJ2-4
clone size: few
V gene: TRBV6-2/TRBV6-3
CDR3 protein: CASSVQGRAKNIQYF
CDR3 DNA: TGTGCCAGCAGTGTACAGGGGCGGGCCAAAAACATTCAGTACTTC

D gene: .
J gene: TRBJ2-1
clone size: .
V gene: TRBV11-2
CDR3 protein: CASSTRISYNEQFF
CDR3 DNA: TGTGCCAGCAGCACACGTATCTCCTACAATGAGCAGTTCTTC

D gene: .
J gene: TRBJ1-1
clone size: .
V gene: TRBV12-3/TRBV12-4
CDR3 protein: CASSSLVPGREKNTEAFF
CDR3 DNA: TGTGCCAGCAGTTCCCTAGTTCCAGGGAGGGAGAAGAACACTGAAGCTTTCTTT

D gene: .
J gene: TRBJ1-1
clone size: .
V gene: TRBV5-6
CDR3 protein: CASSILASAAFF
CDR3 DNA: TGTGCCAGCAGCATCCTTGCATCGGCAGCTTTCTTT

D gene: .
J gene: TRBJ1-4
clone size: few
V gene: TRBV12-3/TRBV12-4
CDR3 protein: CASSSYPLREKLFF
CDR3 DNA: TGTGCCAGCAGTTCTTACCCATTAAGGGAAAAACTGTTTTTT